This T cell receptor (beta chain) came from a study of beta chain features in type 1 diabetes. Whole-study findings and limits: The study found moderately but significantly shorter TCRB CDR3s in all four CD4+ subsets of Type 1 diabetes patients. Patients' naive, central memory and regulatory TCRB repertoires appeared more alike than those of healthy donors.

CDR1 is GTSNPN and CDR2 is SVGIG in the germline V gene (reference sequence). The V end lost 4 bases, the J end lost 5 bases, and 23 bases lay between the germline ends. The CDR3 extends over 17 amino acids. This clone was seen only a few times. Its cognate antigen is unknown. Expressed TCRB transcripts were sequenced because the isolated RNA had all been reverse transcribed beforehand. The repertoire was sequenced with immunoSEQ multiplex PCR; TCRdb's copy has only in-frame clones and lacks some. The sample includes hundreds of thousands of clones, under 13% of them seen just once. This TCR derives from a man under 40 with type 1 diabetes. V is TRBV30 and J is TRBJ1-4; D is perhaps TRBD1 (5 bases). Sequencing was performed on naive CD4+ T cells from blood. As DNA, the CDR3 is TGTGCCTGGATTGAGGCGGGGGGTGAGAACCCAAATGAAAAACTGTTTTTT. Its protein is CAWIEAGGENPNEKLFF.